The clone carrying this T cell receptor (beta chain) appeared many times. What it recognizes is unknown. The data originate from a study of CD8+CD57+ T cells in acquired aplastic anemia. Previously, flow cytometry had revealed CD8+CD57+ cell expansion in the patients chosen for sequencing. Genomic DNA acted as the template from which TCR beta VDJ combination and CDR3 sequence profiling were carried out. MiXCR, run by TCRdb on the reads, gives a single entry per CDR3 protein. The table shows 150,000 or so distinct CDR3 sequences, with over 40% occurring only once. Notes on the study in general: Controls and patients did not differ significantly in CD8+ Simpson's diversity.

Source material: sorted CD4+, CD8+, or CD8+CD57+ T cells (not recorded which) from PBMCs. The TCR sequence derives from a human donor with aplastic anemia.

In nucleotides, the CDR3 is TGCGCCAGCAGCTTGGCCTTCCCCGGGGCCAACGTCCTGACTTTC. Residues: CASSLAFPGANVLTF. This chain links TRBV5-1 with TRBJ2-6; D uncertain. The CDR3 totals 15 residues. Trimming cost V 0 bases and J 4 bases, with 8 bases left between them. From germline, CDR1 is SGHRS and CDR2 YFSETQ.